This T cell receptor (beta chain) was sequenced for a study of metastatic and nonmetastatic thyroid tumors. Turning to the study itself: Across blood and tumor or nodule tissue, repertoires from malignant and benign thyroid patients were compared with one another.

Regarding this clone: Its antigen is not known.

CDR3 size: 13 residues. V was trimmed by 1 base and J by 3 bases, leaving 8 bases between them. Germline V gene lookup returns CDR1 SGHRS and CDR2 YFSETQ. Source study methods: CDR3 differences across clinicopathological groups were used to build a distant-metastasis classifier for papillary thyroid cancer. TCRdb reprocessed the PCR reads using MiXCR. What appears here as the V and J calls and clone size reflects TCRdb's work, not the paper's. The table has about 5,900 clones, about a third seen once. Patients were all untreated before their thyroid surgery. Study results and limitations: According to reports, the diversity of TCR beta was significantly higher in malignant thyroid tumors than in benign nodules, and this held in both blood and tumor samples.

The TCR comes from a male donor with papillary thyroid cancer or a benign thyroid nodule (not recorded which). Some clones in this sample may be carry-over from other donors' samples. This chain joins TRBV5-1 and TRBJ2-7; TRBD2 might be the D (5 bases). Sequencing was done on a sample of adjacent normal tissue. CDR3 nucleotides: TGCGCCAGCAGCTTGCTCGGGGACTACGAGCAGTACTTC. Encoded protein: CASSLLGDYEQYF.